This T cell receptor (beta chain) was found in a study of T cells in Graves' hyperthyroidism and ophthalmopathy. This clonotype was counted many times. With 7 bases clipped from V and 12 bases from J, the junction kept 9 bases outside the gene matches. The germline V gene has CDR1 MDHEN and CDR2 SYDVKM. This CDR3 is built from 14 residues. Exclusion followed for patients with uncontrolled infection, other autoimmune disease, pregnancy or lactation. Orbital computed tomography and thyroid ultrasound, together with serum TRAb and thyroxine and clinical symptoms, were used for diagnoses. Sample collection date corresponds to first hyperthyroidism diagnosis, prior to any ophthalmopathy symptoms. Amplified TCR beta CDR3 regions came from RNA transcripts. The HTBI primer set served for first-round RT-PCR of the TCR CDR3. TCRdb itself ran the multiplex PCR reads through MiXCR, one entry per CDR3 protein. Of about 350,000 distinct CDR3 sequences in the sample, about 15% were seen once.

Sequencing used blood. This receptor was identified in a young woman with Graves' hyperthyroidism that later progressed to Graves' ophthalmopathy. This chain connects TRBV28 to TRBJ1-6, with 10 bases that match TRBD1. CDR3 nucleotides: TGTGCCAGCACCACCGGGACAGGGGCCCTACCCCTCCACTTT. Protein product: CASTTGTGALPLHF.